A selection of T cell receptor beta chains follows, all from one sample in a study of blood T cells in healthy people across ages. TCRdb independently ran MiXCR on the 5' RACE reads; one entry per CDR3 protein. The sample consists of approximately 800,000 distinct CDR3 sequences, 46% of them appearing once. The sequenced sample consisted of blood. The receptors come from a man at least 80 years old in good health. The CDR3 runs from the conserved cysteine through the conserved F or W. The D gene is left open where the match is weak. Expanded clones get a size class; other rows say once, few or many, or leave the size out.

clone_size d_call j_call v_call cdr3_aa cdr3_nt
few TRBD2 TRBJ2-3 TRBV29-1 CSVAGLAGADTQYF TGCAGCGTTGCGGGACTAGCGGGAGCGGATACGCAGTATTTT
- TRBD1 TRBJ1-2 TRBV2 CASSEGTGGVYGYTF TGTGCCAGCAGTGAAGGGACAGGGGGCGTCTATGGCTACACCTTC
few - TRBJ2-5 TRBV25-1 CASSDLIGETQYF TGTGCCAGCAGTGATCTAATTGGGGAGACCCAGTACTTC
few - TRBJ1-2 TRBV6-5 CASSNFGGSYGYTF TGTGCCAGCAGTAACTTCGGGGGCTCATATGGCTACACCTTC
- TRBD1 TRBJ1-1 TRBV10-3 CAISRTGLNTEAFF TGTGCCATCAGTAGGACAGGGCTGAACACTGAAGCTTTCTTT
few - TRBJ2-5 TRBV11-2 CASSAGTTGAQYF TGTGCCAGCAGCGCCGGGACGACAGGTGCCCAGTACTTC
once - TRBJ1-2 TRBV14 CASSPGGLGGYTF TGTGCCAGCAGCCCCGGGGGGCTCGGTGGCTACACCTTC
many TRBD2 TRBJ2-1 TRBV29-1 CSVEGTSGRNEQFF TGCAGCGTTGAAGGGACTAGCGGAAGGAATGAGCAGTTCTTC
- - TRBJ2-3 TRBV20-1 CSASFDGSTDTQYF TGCAGTGCTAGTTTTGACGGTAGCACAGATACGCAGTATTTT
- TRBD1 TRBJ2-1 TRBV9 CASSPTGQGIWSEQFF TGTGCCAGCAGCCCAACGGGACAGGGGATTTGGTCTGAGCAGTTCTTC
- - TRBJ2-1 TRBV20-1 CSARYGSDEQFF TGCAGTGCTAGATACGGGTCCGATGAGCAGTTCTTC
few - TRBJ2-1 TRBV20-1 CSAPTASNGEQFF TGCAGTGCCCCAACCGCGTCAAATGGTGAGCAGTTCTTC
- TRBD1 TRBJ2-1 TRBV7-9 CASSFLGQGDKQFF TGTGCCAGCAGCTTTCTGGGACAGGGCGATAAGCAGTTCTTC
- TRBD1 TRBJ2-7 TRBV29-1 CSVYVPSGGQGYEQYF TGCAGCGTTTATGTTCCCTCGGGGGGACAGGGCTACGAGCAGTACTTC
- - TRBJ2-1 TRBV27 CASSPGPGGSYNEQFF TGTGCCAGCAGTCCCGGACCTGGCGGCTCCTACAATGAGCAGTTCTTC
- - TRBJ1-1 TRBV12-3/TRBV12-4 CASRGAAAMNTEAFF TGTGCCAGCAGGGGGGCGGCCGCCATGAACACTGAAGCTTTCTTT
few - TRBJ1-6 TRBV4-3 CASSPHRNREDLHF TGCGCCAGCAGCCCGCATCGAAACCGTGAAGATCTCCACTTT
- TRBD2 TRBJ2-2 TRBV11-2 CTSSSGSSGRAPNTGELFF TGTACCAGCAGCTCAGGCTCCTCGGGGAGGGCCCCGAACACCGGGGAGCTGTTTTTT
few - TRBJ1-4 TRBV6-5 CASSTSTGGSQFGEKLFF -
once TRBD1 TRBJ2-5 TRBV20-1 CSARDPRQGRSETQYF TGCAGTGCTAGAGATCCCAGACAGGGACGGTCGGAGACCCAGTACTTC
many - TRBJ2-7 TRBV29-1 CSVEDYEQYF TGCAGCGTTGAAGACTACGAGCAGTACTTC
- TRBD2 TRBJ2-3 TRBV20-1 CSARRTSSGTDTQYF TGCAGTGCTAGAAGGACTAGCTCGGGTACAGATACGCAGTATTTT
- - TRBJ2-7 TRBV6-5 CASSYGRQGGSRTYEQYF TGTGCCAGCAGTTACGGGCGGCAGGGCGGAAGCCGTACCTACGAGCAGTACTTC
- - TRBJ2-4 TRBV7-2 CVSSPQGDKNIQYF TGTGTCAGCAGCCCCCAGGGTGACAAAAACATTCAGTACTTC
few TRBD2 TRBJ2-3 TRBV4-3 CASSQEGVAGGSTDTQYF TGCGCCAGCAGCCAAGAAGGAGTAGCGGGAGGGAGCACAGATACGCAGTATTTT
few - TRBJ2-6 TRBV5-1 CASSLGTFSGANVLTF TGCGCCAGCAGCTTGGGGACTTTCTCTGGGGCCAACGTCCTGACTTTC
many - TRBJ2-3 TRBV5-1 CASSHFSSGTKSTDTQYF TGCGCCAGCAGCCACTTCTCCTCCGGGACGAAGAGCACAGATACGCAGTATTTT
many TRBD2 TRBJ2-5 TRBV29-1 CSVAGLASPNAGETQYF TGCAGCGTTGCGGGACTAGCGTCCCCCAATGCGGGAGAGACCCAGTACTTC
- - TRBJ2-7 TRBV27 CASSWLVGADSYNEQYF TGTGCCAGCAGTTGGTTGGTGGGGGCGGACTCCTACAATGAGCAGTACTTC
- - TRBJ1-6 TRBV12-3/TRBV12-4 CASRFPHDNSPLHF TGTGCCAGCAGGTTCCCGCATGATAATTCACCCCTCCACTTT
- - TRBJ2-5 TRBV5-5 CASSVQGRSETQYF TGTGCCAGCAGCGTGCAGGGGCGAAGTGAGACCCAGTACTTC